The next 14 T cell receptor beta chains were all read from a single sample in a study of intratumoral heterogeneity in liver cancer. Library creation used the immunoSEQ multiplex PCR assay. What TCRdb holds here is the immuneACCESS table cut down to in-frame rearrangements. Part of the clones is not present; checked against another copy, under half of the missing clones reflect an unresolved V gene, and the others are unexplained. The sample data list some 20,000 clones, and 73% of these were observed just once. In total, the top ten clones hold 17% of the sample. This specimen consisted of tumor-adjacent normal tissue, obtained before any cancer treatment. The receptor source for this set is a woman between 65 and 79 years old with hepatocellular carcinoma.

The chain links TRBV6-5 to TRBJ2-7; tentatively, D is TRBD1 (6 bases). V shed 8 bases and J shed 6 bases, with 14 bases lying between them. CDR1 is MNHEY, CDR2 SVGAGI, per germline. CDR3 size: 12 residues. The CDR3 here is CASHRETGEQYF. The CDR3 DNA reads as TGTGCCAGCCACAGGGAAACAGGCGAGCAGTACTTC.

The rearrangement joins TRBV5-3 to TRBJ2-7; 7 bases agree with TRBD2. TRBV5-3 has ORF status, its function being uncertain. The J segment lost 0 bases and the V segment lost 4 bases, leaving 7 bases of the junction unmatched. The CDR3 spans 15 residues. CDR3 DNA: TGTGCCAGAAGCCCACTAGCGCAGAGCTCCTACGAGCAGTACTTC. As protein: CARSPLAQSSYEQYF.

The chain is built from TRBV6-5 and TRBJ1-5; D is unclear. This CDR3 has 14 amino acids. The germline V gene has CDR1 MNHEY and CDR2 SVGAGI. V lost 8 bases, J lost 0 bases, and 11 bases lay in between. CDR3 nucleotides: TGTGCCAGCGCGGGAGTCCATAGCAATCAGCCCCAGCATTTT. Its translation: CASAGVHSNQPQHF.

This chain links TRBV5-1 with TRBJ2-3, with D possibly being TRBD2 (6 bases). The CDR3 consists of 16 residues. The V end was cut by 8 bases, the J end by 4 bases, with 23 bases between. From germline, CDR1 is SGHRS and CDR2 YFSETQ. The CDR3 DNA reads TGCGCCAGAATGCTGGGCGGGATGGGATGTGCAGATACGCAGTATTTT. Amino acid sequence: CARMLGGMGCADTQYF.

This clone has just a few counts. The chain has TRBV9 and TRBJ2-7; D not certain. The CDR3 is made up of 13 amino acids. The ends were cut back, 0 bases at V and 6 bases at J, with 10 bases in the middle. Germline V gives CDR1 SGDLS, CDR2 YYNGEE. The DNA of the CDR3 is TGTGCCAGCAGCGTAGCTCAAGACCGCGAGCAGTACTTC. Protein product: CASSVAQDREQYF.

This sequence joins TRBV12-3 or TRBV12-4 and TRBJ2-2; D gene uncertain. The CDR3 sequence is 12 residues long. The V gene lost 3 bases and the J gene lost 7 bases, with 6 bases spanning the gap. CDR3 loop: CASSFWGGELFF. CDR3 in DNA: TGTGCCAGCAGTTTTTGGGGCGGGGAGCTGTTTTTT.

V usage is TRBV6-1 and J usage is TRBJ1-1; D gene ambiguous. The germline V gene encodes CDR1 MNHNS and CDR2 SASEGT. The V end lost 7 bases, the J end lost 3 bases, and 15 bases lay between the germline ends. The CDR3 length is 14 residues. The CDR3 DNA is TGTGCCAGCACCTCGAGAGGGCAGGACACTGAAGCTTTCTTT. Its translation is CASTSRGQDTEAFF.

The chain links TRBV9 to TRBJ1-1, with D possibly matching TRBD1 (5 bases). Germline-derived CDR1 and CDR2 are SGDLS and YYNGEE. This CDR3 contains 14 residues. The ends were cut back, 0 bases at V and 7 bases at J, with 13 bases in the middle. The CDR3 sequence: CASSVATGDGEAFF. As DNA, the CDR3 is TGTGCCAGCAGCGTAGCTACGGGGGACGGTGAAGCTTTCTTT.

The chain employs TRBV18 and TRBJ2-1; D gene ambiguous. Trimming left V 2 bases short and J 3 bases short, with 5 bases between. The germline V gene encodes CDR1 KGHSH and CDR2 LQKENI. The CDR3 has 13 amino acids. As DNA, the CDR3 is TGTGCCAGCTCACCAAACAGCTACAATGAGCAGTTCTTC. It yields the protein CASSPNSYNEQFF.

This rearrangement joins TRBV30 to TRBJ2-5; the D gene is possibly TRBD1 (6 bases). Trimming pared 6 bases from V and 6 bases from J, leaving 14 bases between. This CDR3 is 12 amino acids long. The V gene's germline CDR1 is GTSNPN and CDR2 SVGIG (reference sequence). The CDR3 bases are TGTGCCTGTCAACAGGGCCGAAAGACCCAGTACTTC. Translated: CACQQGRKTQYF.

The rearrangement joins TRBV29-1 to TRBJ2-7; either TRBD1 or TRBD2 may fit D (5 bases each). Trimming cost V 5 bases and J 2 bases, with 13 bases left between them. This CDR3 is 13 amino acids long. Germline CDR1 reads SQVTM; CDR2 reads ANQGSEA. The CDR3 is CSVLSGHAYEQYF. The CDR3 DNA sequence: TGCAGCGTTCTAAGCGGACACGCCTACGAGCAGTACTTC.

The J gene is TRBJ1-4, the V gene TRBV30; D perhaps matches TRBD1 (5 bases). The CDR3 length is 15 residues. Germline CDR1 GTSNPN, CDR2 SVGIG (reference sequence). The V gene lost 1 base and the J gene lost 8 bases, with 17 bases spanning the gap. The CDR3 spells CAWSASGTGEEKLFF. CDR3 bases: TGTGCCTGGAGTGCCTCCGGGACGGGGGAGGAAAAACTGTTTTTT.

The chain carries TRBV19 and TRBJ1-1; D gene unclear. This CDR3 comprises 14 residues. Trimming shortened V by 7 bases and J by 1 base, and 13 bases separated the two germline ends. CDR1 LNHDA and CDR2 SQIVND come from the germline V gene (reference sequence). The CDR3 DNA is TGTGCCAGTACCACCCCCCAGACGAACACTGAAGCTTTCTTT. As protein: CASTTPQTNTEAFF.

V and J are TRBV10-2 and TRBJ2-1; 8 nucleotides agree with TRBD2. The germline gives CDR1 WSHSY, CDR2 SAAADI. The CDR3 is made up of 14 amino acids. The J segment lost 10 bases and the V segment lost 2 bases, leaving 7 bases of the junction unmatched. For the CDR3, the DNA is TGCGCCAGCAGTGAGCGGGAGGGCCGGGAGGAGCAGTTCTTC. The encoded protein is CASSEREGREEQFF.